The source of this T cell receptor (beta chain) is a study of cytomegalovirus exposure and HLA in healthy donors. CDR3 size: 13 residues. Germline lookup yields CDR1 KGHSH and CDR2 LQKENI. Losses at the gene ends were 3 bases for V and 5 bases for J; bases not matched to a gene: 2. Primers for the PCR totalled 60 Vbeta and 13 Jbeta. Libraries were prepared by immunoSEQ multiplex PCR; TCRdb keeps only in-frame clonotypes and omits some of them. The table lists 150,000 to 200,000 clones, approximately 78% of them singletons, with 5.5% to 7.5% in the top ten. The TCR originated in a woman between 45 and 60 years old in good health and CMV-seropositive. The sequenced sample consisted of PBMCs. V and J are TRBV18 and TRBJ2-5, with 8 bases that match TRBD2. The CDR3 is CASSPSGSETQYF. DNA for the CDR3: TGTGCCAGCTCACCGAGCGGGAGTGAGACCCAGTACTTC.